Listed here are 27 T cell receptor beta chains from one sample, sequenced in a study of T-cell memory formation after mild COVID-19. MiXCR, run by TCRdb on the 5' RACE reads, gives a single entry per CDR3 protein. The repertoire holds nearly 110,000 distinct CDR3 sequences, with approximately 15% as singletons. The sample taken for sequencing was PBMCs or a T cell subset sorted from them (not recorded which). All receptors come from a man between 18 and 35 years old who had mild COVID-19 (a few samples of this study predate the infection). Cell type and time point are not known.

The V gene is TRBV10-3, the J gene TRBJ2-5; D unclear. Germline CDR1 is ENHRY and CDR2 is SYGVKD. Trimming took off 2 bases at V and 1 base at J, with 2 bases between the two ends. The CDR3 spans 12 residues. The CDR3 reads CAISEPQETQYF. As DNA, the CDR3 is TGTGCCATCAGTGAGCCCCAAGAGACCCAGTACTTC.

This clonotype was seen a handful of times. CDR3 residues: CASRSTPGGNTEAFF. CDR3 DNA sequence: TGTGCCAGTAGGAGTACACCGGGAGGGAACACTGAAGCTTTCTTT. The chain links TRBV19 to TRBJ1-1; D is unresolved. This CDR3 is 15 amino acids long. The germline V and J ends were trimmed by 6 bases and 1 base, with 15 bases remaining between them. Looked up from germline, CDR1 is LNHDA and CDR2 is SQIVND (reference sequence). The full variable domain, completed using reference TRBV19 and TRBJ1-1, is DGGITQSPKYLFRKEGQNVTLSCEQNLNHDAMYWYRQDPGQGLRLIYYSQIVNDFQKGDIAEGYSVSREKKESFPLTVTSAQKNPTAFYLCASRSTPGGNTEAFFGQGTRLTVV.

V usage is TRBV6-5 and J usage is TRBJ2-1; possibly TRBD1 or TRBD2 for D (5 bases each). Germline V gene sequence: CDR1 MNHEY, CDR2 SVGAGI. V was clipped by 8 bases and J by 8 bases, with 13 bases between them. CDR3 length equals 12 residues. CDR3 region: CASRGVGYEQFF. Here the CDR3 DNA reads TGTGCCAGCCGAGGGGTCGGCTATGAGCAGTTCTTC.

This clonotype was counted ten times or more. The rearrangement links TRBV7-2 to TRBJ2-3, with no clear D. V was clipped by 0 bases and J by 2 bases, with 9 bases between them. CDR1 SGHTA and CDR2 FQGNSA come from the germline V gene. The CDR3 length is 15 residues. The CDR3 sequence: CASSLADPPTDTQYF. CDR3 DNA: TGTGCCAGCAGCTTAGCGGACCCTCCCACAGATACGCAGTATTTT.

This rearrangement joins TRBV28 to TRBJ2-7; 8 bases map to TRBD2. Germline lookup yields CDR1 MDHEN and CDR2 SYDVKM. The ends lost 2 bases at V and 10 bases at J; junction bases unmatched: 13. The CDR3 contains 15 residues. DNA of the CDR3: TGTGCCAGCAGTTTACCTAGGAGTAGCGGGGCGGAACAGTACGTC. Translated: CASSLPRSSGAEQYV.

Ten or more counts support this clonotype. The rearrangement joins TRBV4-1 to TRBJ2-5; D might be TRBD2 (5 bases). Germline assignment: CDR1 MGHRA and CDR2 YSYEKL. V was shortened by 0 bases and J by 5 bases, with 13 bases between the two germline ends. The CDR3 has 15 residues. The CDR3 region has the DNA TGCGCCAGCAGCCAAGATCCCGTGTCGGGGGAGACCCAGTACTTC. Translation gives CASSQDPVSGETQYF.

V is TRBV7-2 and J is TRBJ1-4; D remains ambiguous. Per germline, CDR1 SGHTA and CDR2 FQGNSA. V lost 4 bases and J 5 bases, leaving 26 bases between the germline ends. This CDR3 contains 19 residues. The CDR3 DNA follows: TGTGCCAGCAGCTCCACCCCTCAGCTCCTCGGCAGGTTCAATGAAAAACTGTTTTTT. The encoded protein is CASSSTPQLLGRFNEKLFF.

The sample holds a few counts of this clonotype. The chain joins TRBV6-2 or TRBV6-3 to TRBJ2-1; D is undetermined. The germline CDR1 and CDR2 sequences are MNHEY and SVGEGT. The CDR3 sequence is 16 residues long. The V gene lost 5 bases and the J gene lost 0 bases, with 14 bases spanning the gap. CDR3 sequence: CASSLPYTSSYNEQFF. CDR3 nucleotide sequence: TGTGCCAGCAGTCTACCATACACGAGCTCCTACAATGAGCAGTTCTTC.

This clonotype came up a few times. The chain is built from TRBV7-9 and TRBJ2-1; tentatively, D is TRBD2 (5 bases). Germline values: CDR1 SEHNR, CDR2 FQNEAQ (reference sequence). V was pared by 7 bases and J by 7 bases, with 14 bases between. The CDR3 is 13 amino acids. Here the CDR3 reads CASTRPRRNEQFF. DNA for the CDR3: TGTGCCAGCACCCGACCTCGGAGGAATGAGCAGTTCTTC.

This clonotype was seen a handful of times. The rearrangement uses TRBV7-9 and TRBJ1-2; possible D gene TRBD1, 5 bases. V was trimmed by 4 bases and J by 0 bases, leaving 15 bases between them. This CDR3 comprises 16 residues. Germline V gene sequence: CDR1 SEHNR, CDR2 FQNEAQ (reference sequence). The CDR3 reads CASSSTAGSANYGYTF. In DNA form, the CDR3 reads TGTGCCAGCAGCTCTACAGCAGGGTCGGCTAACTATGGCTACACCTTC.

The chain employs TRBV19 and TRBJ1-1; D not certain. The V end lost 6 bases, the J end lost 4 bases, and 15 bases lay between the germline ends. This CDR3 comprises 14 residues. In germline, CDR1 is LNHDA, CDR2 SQIVND (reference sequence). The CDR3: CASRRGPSRTEAFF. The CDR3 nucleotides are TGTGCCAGTAGACGAGGGCCGAGCCGCACTGAAGCTTTCTTT.

This clonotype has a handful of counts. V is TRBV6-2 or TRBV6-3 and J is TRBJ2-1; D call uncertain. CDR1 and CDR2 from the germline V gene are MNHEY and SVGEGT. V was pared by 5 bases and J by 4 bases, with 6 bases between. The CDR3 sequence is 12 residues long. The CDR3: CASSTFYNEQFF. For the CDR3, the DNA is TGTGCCAGCAGTACTTTTTACAATGAGCAGTTCTTC.

The chain combines TRBV12-3 or TRBV12-4 with TRBJ2-7; perhaps TRBD1 as D (6 bases). V lost 6 bases to trimming and J lost 0 bases, with 9 bases between them. The CDR3 is made up of 13 amino acids. CDR3 DNA sequence: TGTGCCAGCAGGCTGGGACACTCCTACGAGCAGTACTTC. It specifies CASRLGHSYEQYF.

This clonotype occurred a few times. The chain uses TRBV7-3 and TRBJ2-3; TRBD2 agrees at 7 bases. V gave up 0 bases and J gave up 4 bases; unmatched junction bases: 4. In germline, CDR1 is SGHTA, CDR2 FQGTGA. The CDR3 covers 15 residues. The CDR3 DNA follows: TGTGCCAGCAGCTTAACAGGGAGGGTAGCAGATACGCAGTATTTT. This encodes CASSLTGRVADTQYF. The variable domain in full, with the rest retrieved from reference TRBV7-3 and TRBJ2-3, is GAGVSQTPSNKVTEKGKYVELRCDPISGHTALYWYRQSLGQGPEFLIYFQGTGAADDSGLPNDRFFAVRPEGSVSTLKIQRTERGDSAVYLCASSLTGRVADTQYFGPGTRLTVL.

This chain joins TRBV7-8 and TRBJ2-1; 10 bases are a match to TRBD2. V trimming: 4 bases; J trimming: 2 bases; junction bases outside the gene matches: 2. The CDR3 extends over 15 amino acids. CDR1 and CDR2 from the germline V gene are SGHVS and FQNEAQ. The CDR3 bases are TGTGCCAGCAGCTCTAGCGGGAGCCCCTACAATGAGCAGTTCTTC. The encoded protein is CASSSSGSPYNEQFF.

This clonotype has just a few counts. The chain couples TRBV9 to TRBJ2-6; 7 nucleotides match TRBD2. Germline values: CDR1 SGDLS, CDR2 YYNGEE. Trimming at V came to 3 bases and at J to 0 bases, leaving 0 bases not matched to a gene. The CDR3 is made up of 15 amino acids. This CDR3 is CASSGGGSGANVLTF. DNA for the CDR3: TGTGCCAGCAGCGGGGGGGGCTCTGGGGCCAACGTCCTGACTTTC.

This clonotype was detected a few times. The rearrangement uses TRBV7-9 and TRBJ1-5, with TRBD1 as a possible D gene (6 bases). The length of the CDR3 is 15 residues. V was clipped by 3 bases and J by 0 bases, with 9 bases between them. Germline CDR1 reads SEHNR; CDR2 reads FQNEAQ (reference sequence). This chain's CDR3 is CASSLDSDSNQPQHF. The CDR3 nucleotides read TGTGCCAGCAGCTTGGACAGTGATAGCAATCAGCCCCAGCATTTT.

The chain employs TRBV15 and TRBJ1-2; possibly TRBD1 for D (6 bases). V shed 1 base and J shed 5 bases, with 14 bases lying between them. Per the germline V gene, CDR1 is LNHNV and CDR2 is YYDKDF (reference sequence). This CDR3 comprises 15 residues. CDR3 bases: TGTGCCACCAGCAGAGGCAAGGGGGTCACTTATGGCTACACCTTC. It specifies CATSRGKGVTYGYTF.

This clonotype was counted only a few times. The rearrangement joins TRBV4-2 to TRBJ1-2, with a weak D call TRBD1 (5 bases). Trimming took off 1 base at V and 6 bases at J, with 18 bases between the two ends. The germline V gene has CDR1 LGHNA and CDR2 YNFKEQ. The CDR3 consists of 16 residues. CDR3 sequence: CASSQGIPRAVDGYTF. For the CDR3, the DNA is TGTGCCAGCAGCCAAGGAATTCCCAGGGCGGTCGATGGCTACACCTTC.

On this clonotype: A much bigger clone sits one base away, suggesting this may be a read error. The chain employs TRBV29-1 and TRBJ2-1; D possibly corresponds to TRBD2 (6 bases). V lost 7 bases, J lost 6 bases, and 13 bases lay in between. Per the germline V gene, CDR1 is SQVTM and CDR2 is ANQGSEA. The CDR3 is 12 residues long. The chain's CDR3 is CSDEQGGNEQFF. DNA for the CDR3: TGCAGCGATGAGCAGGGAGGCAATGAGCAGTTCTTC.

The chain recombines TRBV5-1 with TRBJ2-1; D is unresolved. Germline CDR1 and CDR2: SGHRS and YFSETQ. Deletions cut 0 bases from V and 4 bases from J, with 8 bases between. The CDR3 contains 14 residues. For the CDR3, the DNA is TGCGCCAGCAGCTTGGGGGATGCTTACAATGAGCAGTTCTTC. Its translation is CASSLGDAYNEQFF.

This chain joins TRBV4-1 and TRBJ2-7, with TRBD1 matching 10 bases. The CDR3 extends over 16 amino acids. Per the germline V gene, CDR1 is MGHRA and CDR2 is YSYEKL. The trim removed 0 bases at V and 2 bases at J, leaving 4 bases unmatched. This chain's CDR3 is CASSQDPGQGAYEQYV. The CDR3 DNA is TGCGCCAGCAGCCAAGATCCCGGACAGGGGGCCTACGAGCAGTACGTC.

This clonotype has just a few counts. The V and J genes are TRBV3-1 and TRBJ2-5, with a possible D match to TRBD2 (6 bases). The CDR3 runs 14 residues. V was clipped by 4 bases and J by 1 base, with 10 bases between them. Per germline, CDR1 LGHDT and CDR2 YNNKEL (reference sequence). The CDR3 here is CASSRTSPQETQYF. The DNA for the CDR3 is TGTGCCAGCAGCCGAACTAGCCCCCAAGAGACCCAGTACTTC.

This clonotype was seen at least ten times. The gene calls are TRBV4-2 and TRBJ2-7; D remains unclear. Germline CDR1 is LGHNA and CDR2 is YNFKEQ. V was cut by 1 base and J by 2 bases, with 6 bases left in between. The length of the CDR3 is 13 residues. The CDR3: CASSQVGAYEQYF. CDR3 DNA sequence: TGTGCCAGCAGCCAAGTAGGAGCCTACGAGCAGTACTTC.

A few counts support this clonotype. This chain connects TRBV7-9 to TRBJ2-2; D perhaps matches TRBD2 (7 bases). Germline V gene sequence: CDR1 SEHNR, CDR2 FQNEAQ (reference sequence). Trimming removed 0 bases at V and 7 bases at J, with 12 bases between. This CDR3 region has 15 residues. In DNA form, the CDR3 reads TGTGCCAGCAGCTTAGCCGGGGGGCCGGACGGGGAGCTGTTTTTT. It specifies CASSLAGGPDGELFF.

The chain uses TRBV18 and TRBJ1-1; possibly TRBD1 for D (5 bases). This CDR3 region has 16 residues. Germline-derived CDR1 and CDR2 are KGHSH and LQKENI. The germline V and J ends were trimmed by 5 bases and 3 bases, with 19 bases remaining between them. The CDR3 protein is CASSSLFDRGDTEAFF. CDR3 bases: TGTGCCAGCTCATCTTTATTCGACCGGGGGGACACTGAAGCTTTCTTT. The variable domain in full, completed from reference TRBV18 and TRBJ1-1, reads NAGVMQNPRHLVRRRGQEARLRCSPMKGHSHVYWYRQLPEEGLKFMVYLQKENIIDESGMPKERFSAEFPKEGPSILRIQQVVRGDSAAYFCASSSLFDRGDTEAFFGQGTRLTVV.

This chain joins TRBV6-6 and TRBJ2-3; D perhaps matches TRBD2 (6 bases). The ends were cut back, 8 bases at V and 6 bases at J, with 9 bases in the middle. The CDR3 runs to 11 residues. Germline loops: CDR1 MNHNY, CDR2 SVGAGI (reference sequence). The CDR3 DNA reads as TGTGCCAGCCATGCGGGGGATACGCAGTATTTT. It translates to CASHAGDTQYF.